A single sample is the source of the 5 T cell receptor beta chains below, sequenced in a study of breast tumors, draining lymph nodes, adjacent tissues. Breast cancer patients provided tissue from their axillary draining lymph nodes. One entry per CDR3 protein results from TCRdb running MiXCR on the multiplex PCR reads. The sample records around 150,000 distinct CDR3 sequences, 32% being singletons. The sequencing input was axillary lymph node tissue. The receptors were gathered from a female donor with breast cancer. Some clones in this sample may be carry-over from other donors' samples.

Note on this clonotype: A much larger clone sits a single nucleotide away, making a read error possible. The chain carries TRBV6-1 and TRBJ2-5; D might be TRBD1 (6 bases). The CDR3 is 17 amino acids. V shed 3 bases and J shed 5 bases, with 22 bases lying between them. CDR1 is MNHNS, CDR2 SASEGT, per germline. The CDR3 loop is CASSDHRRATRGETQYF. DNA for the CDR3: TGTGCCAGCAGTGACCACCGCCGGGCCACCAGGGGCGAGACCCAGTACTTC.

The table lists this clonotype with many counts. The J gene is TRBJ2-2, the V gene TRBV20-1, with D uncertain. This CDR3 is 12 amino acids long. V was cut by 2 bases and J by 7 bases, with 8 bases left in between. The V gene's germline CDR1 is DFQATT and CDR2 SNEGSKA (reference sequence). The CDR3 loop reads CSARWRNGELFF. The DNA of the CDR3 is TGCAGTGCTAGATGGCGTAACGGGGAGCTGTTTTTT.

The gene calls are TRBV11-1 and TRBJ2-7; D is unresolved. The ends were cut back, 2 bases at V and 5 bases at J, with 19 bases in the middle. Germline loops: CDR1 SGHAT, CDR2 FQDESV (reference sequence). CDR3 length: 16 residues. The CDR3 nucleotides are TGTGCCAGCAGCTTATCAGGTGTATCAGGCGCCGACGAGCAGTACTTC. The encoded protein is CASSLSGVSGADEQYF.

This clonotype was observed a few times. A clone one base away is much larger, so this may be a read error. The CDR3 does not close with the conserved phenylalanine or tryptophan, likely indicating a read error. This chain connects TRBV5-1 to TRBJ1-3; 7 bases agree with TRBD1. With V trimmed by 2 bases and J by 3 bases, 5 bases remained unmatched. Germline V gene lookup returns CDR1 SGHRS and CDR2 YFSETQ. The CDR3 length is 15 residues. The chain's CDR3 is CASSLQGLLGNTIYS. The CDR3 DNA reads TGCGCCAGCAGCTTACAGGGGTTGCTTGGAAACACCATATATTCT.

This clonotype was detected many times. A single base separates this from a much larger clone, so it may be a read error. Here the CDR3 omits its conserved ending phenylalanine or tryptophan, so a read error is the likely source. J is TRBJ1-2 and V is TRBV7-9; D call uncertain. There are 13 residues in the CDR3. Trimming removed 1 base from V and 2 bases from J, with 5 bases in between. Germline V gene sequence: CDR1 SEHNR, CDR2 FQNEAQ (reference sequence). The CDR3 sequence is CASSLVANYGYTL. In DNA form, the CDR3 reads TGTGCCAGCAGCTTAGTGGCGAACTATGGCTACACCCTC.